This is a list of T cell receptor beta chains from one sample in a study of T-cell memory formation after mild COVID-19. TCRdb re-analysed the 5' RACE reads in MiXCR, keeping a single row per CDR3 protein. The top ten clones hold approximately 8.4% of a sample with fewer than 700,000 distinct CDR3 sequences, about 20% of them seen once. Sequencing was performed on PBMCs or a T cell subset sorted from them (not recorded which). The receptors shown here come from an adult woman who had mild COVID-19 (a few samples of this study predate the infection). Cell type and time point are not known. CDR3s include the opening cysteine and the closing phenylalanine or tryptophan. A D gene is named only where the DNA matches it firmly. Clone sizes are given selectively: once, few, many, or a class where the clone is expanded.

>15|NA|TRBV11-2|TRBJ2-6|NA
TGTGCCAGCACCCTGGGTCCCTCTGGGGCCAACGTCCTGACTTTC
CASTLGPSGANVLTF
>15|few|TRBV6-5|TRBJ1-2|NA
TGTGCCAGCAGTTCCTTACAGGGTGCCAGCTATGGCTACACCTTC
CASSSLQGASYGYTF
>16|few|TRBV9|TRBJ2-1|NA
TGTGCCAGCAGCGTAGCTAGCCAAGCGGGCTACAATGAGCAGTTCTTC
CASSVASQAGYNEQFF
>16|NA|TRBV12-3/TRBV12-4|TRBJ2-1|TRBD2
TGTGCCAGCAGGTTAGCCGGACTAGCGGCTTACAATGAGCAGTTCTTC
CASRLAGLAAYNEQFF
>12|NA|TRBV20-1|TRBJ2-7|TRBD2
TGCAGTGCTAGTGGTCTAGCGGGAGTGCAGTACTTC
CSASGLAGVQYF
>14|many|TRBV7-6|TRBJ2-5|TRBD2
TGTGCCAGCAGCCCGGGGACTAGCGCAGAGACCCAGTACTTC
CASSPGTSAETQYF
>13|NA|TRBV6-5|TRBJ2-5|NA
TGTGCCAGCAGTTCGGAGGGGGCGCGAACCCAGTACTTC
CASSSEGARTQYF
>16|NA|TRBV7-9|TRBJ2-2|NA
TGTGCCAGCAGCTCACCACAGGGAGGTAACACCGGGGAGCTGTTTTTT
CASSSPQGGNTGELFF
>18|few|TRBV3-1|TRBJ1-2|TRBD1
TGTGCCAGCAGCCAACCGGGACAGGGAGTAGGTCGGGTTCGTGGCTACACCTTC
CASSQPGQGVGRVRGYTF
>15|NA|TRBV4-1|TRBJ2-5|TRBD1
TGCGCCAGCAGCCATGGGACAGCTATCCAAGAGACCCAGTACTTC
CASSHGTAIQETQYF
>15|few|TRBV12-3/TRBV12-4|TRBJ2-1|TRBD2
TGTGCCAGCAGTTTAGCGGGAGGGAGGCCCAATGAGCAGTTCTTC
CASSLAGGRPNEQFF
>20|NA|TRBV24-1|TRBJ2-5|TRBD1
TGTGCCACCAGTGATTCCTCAGGACTGACAGGGATCCAGTACCAAGAGACCCAGTACTTC
CATSDSSGLTGIQYQETQYF
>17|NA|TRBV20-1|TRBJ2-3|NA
TGCAGTGCTAGACCCCGAGGGGGCGGGATATTGGCAGATACGCAGTATTTT
CSARPRGGGILADTQYF
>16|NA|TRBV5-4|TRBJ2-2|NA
TGTGCCAGCAGCTTACAGGCCCAGGATAACACCGGGGAGCTGTTTTTT
CASSLQAQDNTGELFF
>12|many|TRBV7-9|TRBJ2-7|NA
TGTGCCAGCAGTTCAGGGGTGTACGAGCAGTACTTC
CASSSGVYEQYF
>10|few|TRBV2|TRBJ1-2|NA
TGTGCCAGCATGGACTATGGCTACACCTTC
CASMDYGYTF
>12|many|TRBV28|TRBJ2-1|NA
TGTGCCAGTTCCGACAGTTACAATGAGCAGTTCTTC
CASSDSYNEQFF
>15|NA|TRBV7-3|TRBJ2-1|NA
TGTGCCAGCAGCTTATCAGGAGGTCAGGGCAATGAGCAGTTCTTC
CASSLSGGQGNEQFF
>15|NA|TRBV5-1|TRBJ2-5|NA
TGCGCCAGCAGCTTGGGGGTAGCCAGGGGCGAGACCCAGTACTTC
CASSLGVARGETQYF
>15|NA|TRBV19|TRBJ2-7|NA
TGTGCCAGTAGTTCCCCCCGTACTAGAGGCTACGAGCAGTACTTC
CASSSPRTRGYEQYF
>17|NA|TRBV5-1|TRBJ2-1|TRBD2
TGCGCCAGCAGTCCCTCCCATGCGGGGGAGGCCTACAATGAGCAGTTCTTC
CASSPSHAGEAYNEQFF